This T cell receptor beta chain emerged from a study of Graves' ophthalmopathy and Graves' hyperthyroidism. Overall study findings and caveats: Thyroid clonotypes that were expanded above 0.001 frequency mostly also appeared in blood.

Germline V gene lookup returns CDR1 MGHRA and CDR2 YSYEKL. The CDR3 covers 14 residues. V dropped 1 base and J dropped 6 bases, with 12 bases sitting between them. The TCR beta CDR3 regions underwent amplification from RNA transcripts. A first-round RT-PCR used HTBI primers, followed by a second-round multiplex PCR. TCRdb called the multiplex PCR reads again in MiXCR, with one record for every CDR3 protein. The data contain some 1.1 million distinct CDR3 sequences, around a third of them singletons. This clonotype was detected many times. The antigen remains unidentified. The V gene is TRBV4-1, the J gene TRBJ1-1; D gene unclear. Sequencing input: peripheral blood or thyroid tissue (not recorded which). The receptor's source is an adult man with Graves' hyperthyroidism. The CDR3 spells CASSQGLRQAEAFF. The CDR3 coding sequence is TGCGCCAGCAGCCAAGGTTTACGGCAGGCTGAAGCTTTCTTT.